Listed below are T cell receptor beta chains from one sample, sequenced in a study of T cell repertoires in cytomegalovirus infection. MiXCR, run by TCRdb on the reads, gives a single entry per CDR3 protein. The sample has just over 300,000 distinct CDR3 sequences, roughly a sixth seen once. The specimen sequenced was PBMCs. These receptors came from a human donor in good health (CMV status not recorded). Some clones in this sample may be carry-over from other donors' samples. Each CDR3 is given with its conserved first and last residue. The D gene is left open where the match is weak. Only some rows state a clone size, as once, few, many or a class for expanded clones.

>few|TRBV7-9|TRBJ1-6|NA
CASSDTGNHNSPLHF
TGTGCCAGCAGCGATACAGGAAACCATAATTCACCCCTCCACTTT
>many|TRBV7-2|TRBJ1-5|NA
CASSPQGDGNQPQHF
TGTGCCAGCAGCCCTCAAGGGGATGGCAATCAGCCCCAGCATTTT
>NA|TRBV20-1|TRBJ2-3|TRBD2
CSAGPSGGPDTQYF
TGCAGTGCTGGCCCGAGCGGGGGGCCGGATACGCAGTATTTT
>few|TRBV20-1|TRBJ2-7|TRBD1
CSALQPGQGFYEQYF
TGCAGTGCTCTTCAGCCGGGACAGGGGTTTTACGAGCAGTACTTC
>few|TRBV9|TRBJ1-4|TRBD1
CASSPQTGGYEKLFF
TGTGCCAGCAGCCCTCAGACAGGGGGCTATGAAAAACTGTTTTTT
>few|TRBV2|TRBJ2-7|NA
CASRVQSYEQYF
TGTGCCAGCAGGGTACAGTCCTACGAGCAGTACTTC
>few|TRBV27|TRBJ2-7|NA
CASSLSGTYTYEQYF
TGTGCCAGCAGTTTATCAGGGACATATACCTACGAGCAGTACTTC
>few|TRBV12-3/TRBV12-4|TRBJ2-1|TRBD1
CASSTGTASYNEQFF
TGTGCCAGCAGTACAGGGACAGCCAGCTACAATGAGCAGTTCTTC
>once|TRBV11-3|TRBJ2-2|NA
CASSLSSGELFF
TGTGCCAGCAGCTTAAGTTCCGGGGAGCTGTTTTTT
>many|TRBV7-3|TRBJ1-1|NA
CASSLNGGRDTEAFF
TGTGCCAGCAGCTTAAACGGGGGGAGGGACACTGAAGCTTTCTTT
>NA|TRBV3-1|TRBJ1-5|NA
CASSARVQGHQPQHF
TGTGCCAGCAGCGCCCGGGTCCAAGGACATCAGCCCCAGCATTTT
>NA|TRBV7-9|TRBJ2-7|NA
CASSLARTGTDRLEQYF
TGTGCCAGCAGCTTAGCCCGGACTGGGACTGATCGGCTCGAGCAGTACTTC
>NA|TRBV7-8|TRBJ1-3|NA
CASSLGPLGNTIYF
TGTGCCAGCAGCTTAGGACCTCTTGGAAACACCATATATTTT
>NA|TRBV20-1|TRBJ2-7|TRBD2
CSARGGFKDSYEQYF
TGCAGTGCTAGGGGGGGGTTCAAGGACTCCTACGAGCAGTACTTC
>few|TRBV18|TRBJ1-1|NA
CASSPGQEQSAFF
TGTGCCAGCTCACCGGGGCAGGAACAATCGGCTTTCTTT
>NA|TRBV7-6|TRBJ2-7|TRBD2
CASSTSGVPYEQYF
TGTGCCAGCAGCACTAGCGGGGTTCCCTACGAGCAGTACTTC
>many|TRBV15|TRBJ2-1|NA
CATSRAGGSYNEQFF
TGTGCCACCAGCAGAGCTGGCGGCTCCTACAATGAGCAGTTCTTC
>NA|TRBV5-4|TRBJ1-1|NA
CASSFSNGAGNTEAFF
TGTGCCAGCAGCTTCAGTAATGGGGCCGGAAACACTGAAGCTTTCTTT
>NA|TRBV10-3|TRBJ2-1|NA
CAISEVPSYNEQFF
TGTGCCATCAGTGAGGTACCCTCCTACAATGAGCAGTTCTTC
>many|TRBV12-3/TRBV12-4|TRBJ1-1|NA
CAVGTLTEAFF
TGTGCCGTCGGTACGTTAACTGAAGCTTTCTTT
>many|TRBV20-1|TRBJ1-4|NA
CSANVDEKLFF
TGCAGTGCTAATGTAGACGAAAAACTGTTTTTT
>NA|TRBV6-5|TRBJ2-7|NA
CASRGGLEQYF
TGTGCCAGCAGGGGTGGTCTCGAGCAGTACTTC
>few|TRBV19|TRBJ1-6|TRBD1
CATDSGTDNSPLHF
TGTGCCACCGACTCCGGGACAGATAATTCACCCCTCCACTTT
>many|TRBV4-1|TRBJ2-7|TRBD2
CASSQEPQAGAYEQYF
TGCGCCAGCAGCCAAGAGCCCCAGGCGGGGGCCTACGAGCAGTACTTC
>few|TRBV7-9|TRBJ2-5|NA
CASSLGGAGRQETQYF
TGTGCCAGCAGCTTAGGCGGGGCAGGGCGGCAAGAGACCCAGTACTTC
>many|TRBV12-3/TRBV12-4|TRBJ2-1|NA
CASSLMAPPPYNEQFF
TGTGCCAGCAGTTTAATGGCTCCTCCACCCTACAATGAGCAGTTCTTC
>NA|TRBV7-9|TRBJ2-1|NA
CASSLVSWGSYNEQFF
TGTGCCAGCAGCTTGGTCTCCTGGGGTAGCTACAATGAGCAGTTCTTC
>many|TRBV6-1|TRBJ1-1|TRBD1
CASSYGGQVHTEAFF
TGTGCCAGCAGTTACGGGGGACAGGTCCACACTGAAGCTTTCTTT
>few|TRBV6-6|TRBJ1-4|NA
CASSYQSVNNEKLFF
TGTGCCAGCAGTTACCAGTCAGTCAATAATGAAAAACTGTTTTTT
>few|TRBV11-2|TRBJ2-7|NA
CASTRAASYEQYF
TGTGCCAGCACCCGGGCCGCCTCCTACGAGCAGTACTTC
>NA|TRBV19|TRBJ1-1|NA
CASSIVPGANTEAFF
TGTGCCAGTAGTATAGTTCCGGGGGCAAACACTGAAGCTTTCTTT
>few|TRBV12-3/TRBV12-4|TRBJ2-1|NA
CASTKGVGLVNEQFF
TGTGCCAGCACCAAAGGGGTCGGCCTGGTCAATGAGCAGTTCTTC
>few|TRBV12-3/TRBV12-4|TRBJ1-5|TRBD1
CASSLGQGWNQPQHF
TGTGCCAGCAGTCTGGGACAGGGGTGGAATCAGCCCCAGCATTTT
>many|TRBV27|TRBJ1-2|NA
CASSLRGEGGYTF
TGTGCCAGCAGTTTGAGGGGTGAGGGGGGCTACACCTTC
>NA|TRBV19|TRBJ2-1|NA
CASSVSGEQFF
TGTGCCAGTAGTGTGTCGGGTGAGCAGTTCTTC
>many|TRBV7-9|TRBJ2-7|TRBD2
CASSLAGGLATYEQYF
TGTGCCAGCAGCTTAGCAGGGGGACTAGCGACCTACGAGCAGTACTTC
>few|TRBV20-1|TRBJ1-5|NA
CSAIRSGRGGEPQHF
TGCAGTGCTATAAGATCGGGCAGGGGAGGGGAGCCCCAGCATTTT
>NA|TRBV6-2/TRBV6-3|TRBJ1-1|NA
CASSRRKQGLTEAFF
TGTGCCAGCAGCCGTAGGAAACAAGGGCTCACTGAAGCTTTCTTT
>NA|TRBV28|TRBJ2-1|TRBD1
CASSLWGQNLYNEQFF
TGTGCCAGCAGTTTATGGGGACAGAACCTCTACAATGAGCAGTTCTTC
>many|TRBV7-2|TRBJ1-6|NA
CASSLDPGDNSPLHF
TGTGCCAGCAGCTTAGACCCAGGGGATAATTCACCCCTCCACTTT
>many|TRBV12-3/TRBV12-4|TRBJ1-2|TRBD1
CASSLQGAPGYTF
TGTGCCAGCAGTCTTCAGGGGGCCCCTGGCTACACCTTC
>many|TRBV2|TRBJ2-1|NA
CASSESGVRDEQFF
TGTGCCAGCAGTGAGTCAGGGGTTAGGGATGAGCAGTTCTTC
>many|TRBV24-1|TRBJ2-3|TRBD2
CATSDLALAGGLDTQYF
TGTGCCACCAGTGATTTGGCACTAGCGGGGGGGCTCGATACGCAGTATTTT
>few|TRBV19|TRBJ2-1|TRBD2
CASSTDPLAGGAPNEQFF
TGTGCCAGTAGCACCGACCCCCTAGCGGGGGGGGCCCCAAATGAGCAGTTCTTC
>NA|TRBV7-9|TRBJ2-6|NA
CASSPTTTSGANVLTF
TGTGCCAGCAGCCCGACGACAACTTCTGGGGCCAACGTCCTGACTTTC
>NA|TRBV9|TRBJ2-1|NA
CASSEGKGASYNEQFF
TGTGCCAGCAGCGAGGGGAAAGGCGCTTCCTACAATGAGCAGTTCTTC
>many|TRBV10-3|TRBJ2-7|NA
CAISEGQGIREQYF
TGTGCCATCAGTGAGGGTCAGGGGATTCGGGAGCAGTACTTC
>NA|TRBV6-2/TRBV6-3|TRBJ2-3|NA
CASSTHLPPTDTQYF
TGTGCCAGCAGCACCCATCTGCCCCCTACAGATACGCAGTATTTT
>once|TRBV25-1|TRBJ2-3|TRBD2
CASSERGGTGGRTDTQYF
TGTGCCAGCAGTGAGCGGGGGGGCACCGGAGGACGCACAGATACGCAGTATTTT
>few|TRBV7-9|TRBJ1-2|TRBD1
CASSIQGSYYGYTF
TGTGCCAGCAGCATACAGGGGAGTTACTATGGCTACACCTTC
>NA|TRBV11-3|TRBJ1-6|NA
CASSLGGESPLHF
TGTGCCAGCAGCCTCGGGGGTGAATCACCCCTCCACTTT
>many|TRBV7-2|TRBJ1-2|NA
CASSSAGPSYGYTF
TGTGCCAGCAGCTCCGCGGGACCGAGCTATGGCTACACCTTC
>few|TRBV6-5|TRBJ1-1|NA
CASSIGEGTEAFF
TGTGCCAGCAGTATAGGGGAGGGCACTGAAGCTTTCTTT
>NA|TRBV29-1|TRBJ2-1|NA
CSVARAFKGAYNEQFF
TGCAGCGTTGCCCGAGCTTTTAAAGGTGCCTACAATGAGCAGTTCTTC
>few|TRBV7-6|TRBJ2-5|TRBD1
CASSFGQATGETQYF
TGTGCCAGCAGCTTTGGACAGGCTACCGGGGAGACCCAGTACTTC
>NA|TRBV5-1|TRBJ1-6|NA
CASSLRIAGESPLHF
TGCGCCAGCAGCTTGAGGATTGCGGGAGAGTCACCCCTCCACTTT
>few|TRBV6-5|TRBJ2-7|NA
CASSYDSGRAGDEQYF
TGTGCCAGCAGTTACGACTCGGGGAGAGCTGGCGACGAGCAGTACTTC
>many|TRBV7-2|TRBJ1-1|NA
CASSLGTLRKAFF
TGTGCCAGCAGCCTAGGGACGCTGAGAAAAGCTTTCTTT
>few|TRBV20-1|TRBJ2-3|NA
CSARGNWADTQYF
TGCAGTGCTAGGGGAAACTGGGCAGATACGCAGTATTTT